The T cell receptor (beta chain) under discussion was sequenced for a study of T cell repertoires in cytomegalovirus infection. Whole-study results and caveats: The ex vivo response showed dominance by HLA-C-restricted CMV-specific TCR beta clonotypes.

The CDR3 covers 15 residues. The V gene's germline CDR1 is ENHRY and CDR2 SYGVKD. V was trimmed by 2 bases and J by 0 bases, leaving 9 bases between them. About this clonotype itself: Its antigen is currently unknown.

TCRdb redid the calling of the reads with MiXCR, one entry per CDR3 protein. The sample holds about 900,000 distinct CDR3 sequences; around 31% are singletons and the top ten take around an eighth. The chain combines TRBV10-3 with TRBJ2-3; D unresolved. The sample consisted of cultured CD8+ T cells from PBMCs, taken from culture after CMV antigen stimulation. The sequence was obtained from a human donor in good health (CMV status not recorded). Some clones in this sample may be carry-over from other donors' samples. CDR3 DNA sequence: TGTGCCATCAGTGAGGCCGAATCTAGCACAGATACGCAGTATTTT. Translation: CAISEAESSTDTQYF.